This TCR beta chain came from a study of cytomegalovirus exposure and HLA in healthy donors. Findings and limits, study-wide: The classifier was said to identify cytomegalovirus status with high specificity and sensitivity. Through in vitro validation, three CMV-associated chains were shown to be specific for CMV antigens. Generally TCR sequences proved uncommon, though certain public TCRs appeared in numerous donors. Some TCR beta chains (more than 150 of them) were listed as cytomegalovirus-associated.

Details on this clone: The antigen is undetermined.

Profiling relied on immunoSEQ multiplex PCR, and the TCRdb table lists in-frame clones only, not all of them. The repertoire holds more than 200,000 clones, with about 92% as singletons. Germline V lookup: CDR1 MDHEN, CDR2 SYDVKM. V shed 5 bases and J 6 bases; nucleotides not matched to a gene: 5. This CDR3 is built from 16 residues. The rearrangement joins TRBV28 to TRBJ2-2; 14 bases agree with TRBD2. Sequencing was performed on PBMCs. This sequence was found in a woman aged 25 to 39 in good health and CMV-seronegative. CDR3 coding DNA: TGTGCCAGCAGTGGGACTAGCGGGAGTAGGGCCGGGGAGCTGTTTTTT. This translates into CASSGTSGSRAGELFF.